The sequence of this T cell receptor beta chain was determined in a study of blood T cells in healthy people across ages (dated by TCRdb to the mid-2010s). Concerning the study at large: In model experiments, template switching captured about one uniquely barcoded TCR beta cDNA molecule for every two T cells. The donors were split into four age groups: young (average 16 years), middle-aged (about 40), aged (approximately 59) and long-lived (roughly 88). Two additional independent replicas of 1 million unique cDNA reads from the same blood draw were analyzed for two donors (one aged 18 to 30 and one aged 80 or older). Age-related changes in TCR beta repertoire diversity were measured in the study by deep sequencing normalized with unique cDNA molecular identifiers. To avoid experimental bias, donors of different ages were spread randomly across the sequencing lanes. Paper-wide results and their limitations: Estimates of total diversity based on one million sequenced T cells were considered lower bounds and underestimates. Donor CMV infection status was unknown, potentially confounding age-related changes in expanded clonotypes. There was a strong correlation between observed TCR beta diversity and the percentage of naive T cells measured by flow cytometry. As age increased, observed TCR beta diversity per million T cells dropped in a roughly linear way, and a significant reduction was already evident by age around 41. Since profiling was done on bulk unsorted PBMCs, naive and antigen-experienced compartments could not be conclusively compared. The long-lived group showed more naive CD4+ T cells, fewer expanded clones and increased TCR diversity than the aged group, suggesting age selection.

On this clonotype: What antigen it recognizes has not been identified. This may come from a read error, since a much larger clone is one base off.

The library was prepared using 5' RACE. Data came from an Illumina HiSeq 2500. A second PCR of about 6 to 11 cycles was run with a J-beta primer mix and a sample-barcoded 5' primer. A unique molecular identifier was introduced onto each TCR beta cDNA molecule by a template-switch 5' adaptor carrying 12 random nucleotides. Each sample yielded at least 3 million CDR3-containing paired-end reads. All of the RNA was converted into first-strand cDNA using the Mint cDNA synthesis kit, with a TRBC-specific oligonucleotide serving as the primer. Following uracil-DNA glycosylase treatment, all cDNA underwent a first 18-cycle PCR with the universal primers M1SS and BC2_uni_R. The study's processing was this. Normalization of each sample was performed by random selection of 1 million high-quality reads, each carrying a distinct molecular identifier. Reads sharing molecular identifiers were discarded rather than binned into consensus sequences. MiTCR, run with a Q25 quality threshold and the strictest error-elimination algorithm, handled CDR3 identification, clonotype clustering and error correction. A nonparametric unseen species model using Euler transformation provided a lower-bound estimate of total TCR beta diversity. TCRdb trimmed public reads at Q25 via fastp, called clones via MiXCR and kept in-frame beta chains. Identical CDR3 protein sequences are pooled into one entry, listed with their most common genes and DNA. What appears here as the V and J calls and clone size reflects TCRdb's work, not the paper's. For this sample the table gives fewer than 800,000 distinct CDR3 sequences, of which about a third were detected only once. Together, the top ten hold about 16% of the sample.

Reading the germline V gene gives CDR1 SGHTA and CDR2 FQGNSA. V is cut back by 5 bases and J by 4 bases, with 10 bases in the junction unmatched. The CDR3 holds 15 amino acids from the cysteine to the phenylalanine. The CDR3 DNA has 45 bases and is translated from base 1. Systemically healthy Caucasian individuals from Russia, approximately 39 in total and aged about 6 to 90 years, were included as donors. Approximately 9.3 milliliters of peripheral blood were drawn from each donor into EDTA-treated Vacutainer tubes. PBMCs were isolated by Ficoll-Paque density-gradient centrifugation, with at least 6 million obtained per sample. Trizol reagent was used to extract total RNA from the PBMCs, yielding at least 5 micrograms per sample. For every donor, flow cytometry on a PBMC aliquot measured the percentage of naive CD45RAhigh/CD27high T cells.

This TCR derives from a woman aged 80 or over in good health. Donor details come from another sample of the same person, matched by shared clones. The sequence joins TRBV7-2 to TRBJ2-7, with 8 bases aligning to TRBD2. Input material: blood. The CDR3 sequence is CASSVRGGLGYEQYF. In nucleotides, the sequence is TGTGCCAGCAGCGTCCGTGGGGGACTAGGTTACGAGCAGTACTTC.